This T cell receptor beta chain was captured by sequencing in a study of blood T cell repertoires in COVID-19. Study-level background: T cells, B-cell-depleted T cells, or PBMCs supplied cDNA or gDNA.

The repertoire was sequenced with immunoSEQ multiplex PCR; TCRdb's copy has only in-frame clones and lacks some. This sample has 200,000 or so clones, with just over 85% found just once. The CDR3 runs 14 residues. Germline lookup yields CDR1 MNHEY and CDR2 SMNVEV (reference sequence). Trimming stripped 2 bases from V and 1 base from J, with 5 bases between. This clone was counted once. V and J are TRBV27 and TRBJ1-4; a weak D match, TRBD1 (5 bases). What was sequenced was peripheral blood. The sequence was collected from a man between 45 and 60 years old with acute or convalescent COVID-19. For the CDR3, the DNA is TGTGCCAGCAGTTTAAGGGGAACTAATGAAAAACTGTTTTTT. Amino acid sequence: CASSLRGTNEKLFF.